A selection of T cell receptor beta chains follows, all from one sample in a study of shared clonotypes between healthy human individuals. This table comes from immunoSEQ multiplex PCR, and its TCRdb copy is limited to in-frame clones, with some not included. Of around 1,000,000 clones detected, 60% to 80% appear once; the ten largest clones hold about 0.94%. Sequenced sample: memory CD4+ T cells from PBMCs. The receptors derive from a man aged 18 to 35 in good health. Some clones in this sample may be carry-over from other donors' samples. Each CDR3 is given with its conserved first and last residue. The D gene is left open where the match is weak. Clone size is not always given. Where it is, it says once, few, many or a class for expanded clones.

V	J	size	D	DNA	CDR3
TRBV11-2	TRBJ2-6	-	-	TGTGCCAGCAGCTTCGGTTTCGGACGGTATCGCTCTGGGGCCAACGTCCTGACTTTC	CASSFGFGRYRSGANVLTF
TRBV7-2	TRBJ1-4	-	-	TGTGCCAGCAGCTTAGCGGGGGCGCAGGAAAAACTGTTTTTT	CASSLAGAQEKLFF
TRBV18	TRBJ2-5	-	-	TGTGCCAGCTCCCCTTACGGGGGTAAGGAGACCCAGTACTTC	CASSPYGGKETQYF
TRBV5-6	TRBJ2-3	-	-	TGTGCCAGCAGCAGGTTTGGTACGCAGTATTTT	CASSRFGTQYF
TRBV27	TRBJ1-2	many	-	TGTGCCAGCAGTTCCCCCCGGGAGGGGAACTATGGCTACACCTTC	CASSSPREGNYGYTF
TRBV28	TRBJ1-1	-	-	TGTGCCTCACAGACAACCCCTCCCGAAGCTTTCTTT	CASQTTPPEAFF
TRBV11-2	TRBJ2-1	-	-	TGTGCCAGCAGTCACCGGACATCCTACAATGAGCAGTTCTTC	CASSHRTSYNEQFF
TRBV5-6	TRBJ2-5	-	TRBD2	TGTGCCAGCAGCTTGACGGCGGGAGGACAAGAGACCCAGTACTTC	CASSLTAGGQETQYF
TRBV6-6	TRBJ2-2	few	-	TGTGCCAGCAGTGGGCAGGGGTCGGCCGGGGAGCTGTTTTTT	CASSGQGSAGELFF
TRBV6-5	TRBJ2-6	-	-	TGTGCCAGCAGTACCTATAGCTCTGGGGCCAACGTCCTGACTTTC	CASSTYSSGANVLTF
TRBV28	TRBJ2-7	-	TRBD2	TGTGCCAGCAGTTTGCTAGCGGGCTCCTACGAGCAGTACTTC	CASSLLAGSYEQYF
TRBV29-1	TRBJ2-7	once	-	TGCAGCGTCCTCCCGGAACCTAGCTCCTACGAGCAGTACTTC	CSVLPEPSSYEQYF
TRBV5-6	TRBJ2-3	-	TRBD2	TGTGCCAGCAGCTTCGCGGGGGGCACAGATACGCAGTATTTT	CASSFAGGTDTQYF
TRBV18	TRBJ1-4	-	TRBD1	TGTGCCAGCTCACCGATGGGGACAGGAAATGAAAAACTGTTTTTT	CASSPMGTGNEKLFF
TRBV29-1	TRBJ2-5	once	-	TGCAGCGTTGGGGCAGCCCAAGAGACCCAGTACTTC	CSVGAAQETQYF
TRBV4-2	TRBJ1-4	once	-	TGTGCCAGCAGCCAAGATCGGGCAAGGGAAGAGAGTGAAAAACTGTTTTTT	CASSQDRAREESEKLFF
TRBV7-2	TRBJ1-4	-	-	TGTGCCAGCAGCTTAATTAGCGGGGCAACTAATGAAAAACTGTTTTTT	CASSLISGATNEKLFF
TRBV29-1	TRBJ2-4	-	-	TGCAGCGGTCGCAGGGAAAACATTCAGTACTTC	CSGRRENIQYF
TRBV2	TRBJ2-3	-	-	TGTGCCAGCAGTGCCCGGACAGTCCGGGATACGCAGTATTTT	CASSARTVRDTQYF
TRBV19	TRBJ2-6	-	TRBD1	TGTGCCAGTAGTCCCTATGGACAGGCGAGCTCTGGGGCCAACGTCCTGACTTTC	CASSPYGQASSGANVLTF
TRBV18	TRBJ1-5	-	-	TGTGCCAGCTCACCCTTGAGGGGGAATGATCAGCCCCAGCATTTT	CASSPLRGNDQPQHF
TRBV11-3	TRBJ2-7	-	-	TGTGCCAGCAGCCTTGGGATCTCCTACGAGCAGTACTTC	CASSLGISYEQYF
TRBV11-2	TRBJ2-1	once	-	TGTGCCAGTAGAGCCCCTGGGGGCTACAATGAGCAGTTCTTC	CASRAPGGYNEQFF
TRBV7-9	TRBJ2-6	-	-	TGTGCCAGCAGCCTCAAAGGGCCCTCTGGGGCCAACGTCCTGACTTTC	CASSLKGPSGANVLTF
TRBV18	TRBJ1-3	-	-	TGTGCCAGCTCACCATACCGGGAATCTGGAAACACCATATATTTT	CASSPYRESGNTIYF
TRBV28	TRBJ2-2	-	-	TGTGCCAGCAGTGAATCAAATCAACCGAACGGGGAGCTGTTTTTT	CASSESNQPNGELFF
TRBV19	TRBJ1-3	-	-	TGTGCCAGTAGTATCTGGGATGGAAACACCATATATTTT	CASSIWDGNTIYF
TRBV5-1	TRBJ1-2	-	-	TGCGCCAGCAGCCACGGAGCCCAAGATCCCTATGGCTACACCTTC	CASSHGAQDPYGYTF
TRBV6-1	TRBJ1-3	-	-	TGTGCCAGCAGTGAAGGACAGAGGAACACCATATATTTT	CASSEGQRNTIYF
TRBV7-3	TRBJ2-7	-	-	TGTGCCAGCAGCCGAGGTAGCGGACCCTCCTACGAGCAGTACTTC	CASSRGSGPSYEQYF
TRBV7-1	TRBJ2-7	-	-	TGTGCCAGCAGTTTCCTCCGCTACTCACCCTACGAGCAGTACTTC	CASSFLRYSPYEQYF
TRBV19	TRBJ1-3	-	-	TGTGCCAGTGGACTGCTGGGGTTTGGAAACACCATATATTTT	CASGLLGFGNTIYF
TRBV7-2	TRBJ2-7	-	-	TGTGCCAGCAGCTTAGACGGGACCTCCTACGAGCAGTACTTC	CASSLDGTSYEQYF
TRBV9	TRBJ2-5	-	TRBD1	TGTGCCAGCAGCGCCCCCCGGGACAGGGCCATGCAAGAGACCCAGTACTTC	CASSAPRDRAMQETQYF
TRBV27	TRBJ1-3	-	TRBD1	TGTGCCAGCAGTCCGGGACAGAAAATGGGTGGAAACACCATATATTTT	CASSPGQKMGGNTIYF
TRBV5-4	TRBJ2-1	-	-	TGTGCCAGCACTGTAGACTCGCTCGGTGAGCAGTTCTTC	CASTVDSLGEQFF
TRBV6-5	TRBJ1-2	-	-	TGTGCCTCAAGCCAGGTGTGGGGGGACTATGGCTACACCTTC	CASSQVWGDYGYTF
TRBV13	TRBJ2-2	many	TRBD2	TGTGCCAGCAGCCCAGTGGGGAGGGCGGACACCGGGGAGCTGTTTTTT	CASSPVGRADTGELFF
TRBV18	TRBJ1-3	-	-	TGTGCCAGCTCACCAAGAAAACAGGGTACGACTGGAAACACCATATATTTT	CASSPRKQGTTGNTIYF
TRBV5-4	TRBJ2-1	-	TRBD2	TGTGCCAGCAGCCGGACTAGCACCCACAATGAGCAGTTCTTC	CASSRTSTHNEQFF
TRBV29-1	TRBJ2-1	many	-	TGCAGCGTTGAACAGCTGGGCAGGACATACAATGAGCAGTTCTTC	CSVEQLGRTYNEQFF
TRBV7-9	TRBJ2-1	-	-	TGTGCCAGCAGCTTAGGAGGCAGTCTCTCCTACAATGAGCAGTTCTTC	CASSLGGSLSYNEQFF
TRBV14	TRBJ2-5	-	TRBD1	TGTGCCAGCAGCCAAGTGACAGGGGGATTAGAGACCCAGTACTTC	CASSQVTGGLETQYF
TRBV5-1	TRBJ2-2	-	-	TGCGCCACTTCGGACCGATACACCGGGGAGCTGTTTTTT	CATSDRYTGELFF
TRBV7-2	TRBJ1-1	once	-	TGTGCCAGCAGCCGCTCGTGGGGGAACACTGAAGCTTTCTTT	CASSRSWGNTEAFF